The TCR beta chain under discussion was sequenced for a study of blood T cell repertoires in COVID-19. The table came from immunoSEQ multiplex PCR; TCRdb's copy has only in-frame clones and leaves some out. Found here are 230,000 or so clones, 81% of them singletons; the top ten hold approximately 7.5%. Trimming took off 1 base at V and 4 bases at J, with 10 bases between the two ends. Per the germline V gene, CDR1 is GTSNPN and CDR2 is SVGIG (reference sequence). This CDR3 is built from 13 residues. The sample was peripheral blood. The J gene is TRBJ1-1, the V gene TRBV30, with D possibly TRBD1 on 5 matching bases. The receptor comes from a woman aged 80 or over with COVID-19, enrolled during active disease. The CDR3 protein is CAWSAQGPTEAFF. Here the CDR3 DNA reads TGTGCCTGGAGTGCCCAGGGCCCCACTGAAGCTTTCTTT. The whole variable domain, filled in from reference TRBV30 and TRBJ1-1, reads SQTIHQWPATLVQPVGSPLSLECTVEGTSNPNLYWYRQAAGRGLQLLFYSVGIGQISSEVPQNLSASRPQDRQFILSSKKLLLSDSGFYLCAWSAQGPTEAFFGQGTRLTVV.